The next 8 T cell receptor beta chains were all read from a single sample in a study of blood T cell repertoires in COVID-19 (dated by TCRdb to about 2020). The library was prepared using the immunoSEQ multiplex PCR assay. TCRdb provides this immuneACCESS table in a form limited to in-frame rearrangements. Some clones are lacking; in checked studies, under half of them reflect an unresolved V gene, and why the rest are absent is not known. The sample data list more than 85,000 clones, and over 60% of these were observed just once. Roughly 16% of the sample is in the top ten clones. The sample was peripheral blood. These receptors originate from an elderly woman with active or convalescent COVID-19.

This clone was seen more than once but under ten times. The chain employs TRBV5-1 and TRBJ2-5, with TRBD1 as a possible D gene (6 bases). The germline V gene has CDR1 SGHRS and CDR2 YFSETQ. Trimming pared 8 bases from V and 1 base from J, leaving 12 bases between. The CDR3 totals 13 residues. The CDR3 reads CASARTVQETQYF. The CDR3 DNA follows: TGCGCCAGTGCAAGGACAGTCCAAGAGACCCAGTACTTC.

This chain links TRBV4-1 with TRBJ2-5, with 9 positions matching TRBD2. Germline CDR1 MGHRA, CDR2 YSYEKL. The CDR3 has 16 amino acids. The J segment lost 5 bases and the V segment lost 1 base, leaving 8 bases of the junction unmatched. The CDR3 reads CASSQGDSGRGETQYF. CDR3 coding DNA: TGCGCCAGCAGCCAAGGTGATAGCGGGAGAGGGGAGACCCAGTACTTC.

This clone has more than one count but fewer than ten. The CDR3 bases are TGTGCCAGCAGCCAAGCAGGGGGACCGAACACTGAAGCTTTCTTT. Translated, it gives CASSQAGGPNTEAFF. V gene TRBV3-1 (or the pseudogene TRBV3-2) combines with J gene TRBJ1-1; TRBD1 aligns across 7 bases. CDR1 LGHDT and CDR2 YNNKEL come from the germline V gene (reference sequence). Trimming removed 1 base from V and 1 base from J; junction bases left unmatched: 3. The CDR3 is 15 residues long.

The chain uses TRBV7-2 and TRBJ2-1, with 12 bases lining up with TRBD1. The V gene end was trimmed by 5 bases and the J gene end by 7 bases; junction bases not matched to a gene: 9. This CDR3 has 16 residues. CDR1 is SGHTA, CDR2 FQGNSA, per germline. The CDR3 here is CASSPNRDRGRNEQFF. The CDR3 nucleotides are TGTGCCAGCAGCCCGAACCGGGACAGGGGGCGGAATGAGCAGTTCTTC. The full variable domain, rest sourced from reference TRBV7-2 and TRBJ2-1, is GAGVSQSPSNKVTEKGKDVELRCDPISGHTALYWYRQSLGQGLEFLIYFQGNSAPDKSGLPSDRFSAERTGGSVSTLTIQRTQQEDSAVYLCASSPNRDRGRNEQFFGPGTRLTVL.

The genes are TRBV11-3 and TRBJ2-1, with 8 bases fitting TRBD2. Germline V CDR1 and CDR2: SGHNT, YENEEA. The CDR3 has 14 residues. V gave up 4 bases and J gave up 7 bases; unmatched junction bases: 6. CDR3 DNA: TGTGCCAGCAGCTCAAGGACTAGCTCGAATGAGCAGTTCTTC. Its protein product is CASSSRTSSNEQFF.

The chain employs TRBV3-1 (or the pseudogene TRBV3-2) and TRBJ2-7, with D maybe TRBD2 (6 bases). Deletions cut 1 base from V and 6 bases from J, with 16 bases between. CDR1 is LGHDT, CDR2 YNNKEL, per germline (reference sequence). The CDR3 extends over 15 amino acids. The CDR3 loop reads CASSQGLAGRGEQYF. CDR3 DNA: TGTGCCAGCAGCCAAGGGCTGGCGGGAAGGGGCGAGCAGTACTTC.

V usage is TRBV28 and J usage is TRBJ1-4; tentative D call: TRBD1 (6 bases). CDR1 and CDR2 (germline): MDHEN, SYDVKM. This CDR3 region has 16 residues. The V gene lost 5 bases and the J gene lost 7 bases, with 20 bases spanning the gap. The CDR3 region is CASSQIDRILSEKLFF. The DNA for the CDR3 is TGTGCCAGCAGTCAGATCGACAGGATTTTAAGTGAAAAACTGTTTTTT.

The chain employs TRBV18 and TRBJ1-2; D unclear. The ends were cut back, 4 bases at V and 2 bases at J, with 11 bases in the middle. The germline gives CDR1 KGHSH, CDR2 LQKENI. The CDR3 covers 14 residues. This CDR3 is CASSLLERNYGYTF. As DNA, the CDR3 is TGTGCCAGCTCACTGTTAGAGAGAAACTATGGCTACACCTTC.